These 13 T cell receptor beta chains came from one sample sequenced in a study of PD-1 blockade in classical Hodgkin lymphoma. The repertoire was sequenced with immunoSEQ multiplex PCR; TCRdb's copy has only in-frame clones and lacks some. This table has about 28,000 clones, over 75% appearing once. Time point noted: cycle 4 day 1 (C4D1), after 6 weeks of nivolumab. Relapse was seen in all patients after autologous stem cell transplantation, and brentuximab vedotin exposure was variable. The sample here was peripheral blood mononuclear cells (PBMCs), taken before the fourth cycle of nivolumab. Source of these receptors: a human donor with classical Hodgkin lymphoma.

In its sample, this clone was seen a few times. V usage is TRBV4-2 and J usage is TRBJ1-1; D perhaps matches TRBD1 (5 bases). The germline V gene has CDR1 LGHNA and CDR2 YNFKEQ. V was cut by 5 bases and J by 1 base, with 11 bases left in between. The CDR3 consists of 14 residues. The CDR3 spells CASSSGLRNTEAFF. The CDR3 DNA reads TGTGCCAGCAGCTCAGGGTTACGGAACACTGAAGCTTTCTTT.

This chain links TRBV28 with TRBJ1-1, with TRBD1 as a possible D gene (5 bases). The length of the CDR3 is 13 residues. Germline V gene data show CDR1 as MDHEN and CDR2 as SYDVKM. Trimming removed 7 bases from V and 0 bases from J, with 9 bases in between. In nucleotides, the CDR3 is TGTGCCAGCACCCTGGACATGAACACTGAAGCTTTCTTT. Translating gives CASTLDMNTEAFF.

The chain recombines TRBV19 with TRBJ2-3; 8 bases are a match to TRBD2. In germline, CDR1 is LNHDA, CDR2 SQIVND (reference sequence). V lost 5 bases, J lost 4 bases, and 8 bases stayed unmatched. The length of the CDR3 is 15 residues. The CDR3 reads CASSSREGFPDTQYF. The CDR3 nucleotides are TGTGCCAGTAGTTCACGGGAGGGTTTCCCAGATACGCAGTATTTT.

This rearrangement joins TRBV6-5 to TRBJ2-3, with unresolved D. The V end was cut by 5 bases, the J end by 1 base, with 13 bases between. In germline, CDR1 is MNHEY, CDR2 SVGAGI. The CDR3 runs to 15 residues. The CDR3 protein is CASSPLSPRTDTQYF. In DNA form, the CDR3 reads TGTGCCAGCAGTCCACTCTCACCCCGCACAGATACGCAGTATTTT.

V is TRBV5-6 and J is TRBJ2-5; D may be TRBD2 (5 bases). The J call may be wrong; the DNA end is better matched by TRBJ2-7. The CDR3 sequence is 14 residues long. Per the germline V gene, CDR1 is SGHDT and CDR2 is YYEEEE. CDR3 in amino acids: CASSFGELTYEQYF. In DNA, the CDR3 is TGTGCCAGCAGCTTCGGGGAACTAACCTACGAGCAGTACTTC.

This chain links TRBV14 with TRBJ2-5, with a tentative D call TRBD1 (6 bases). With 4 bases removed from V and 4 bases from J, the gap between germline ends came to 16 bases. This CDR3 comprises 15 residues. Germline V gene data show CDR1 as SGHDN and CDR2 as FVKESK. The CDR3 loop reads CASSRTGFTIETQYF. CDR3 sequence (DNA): TGTGCCAGCAGCCGAACAGGGTTTACCATAGAGACCCAGTACTTC.

Written as DNA, the CDR3 is TGTGCCAGCAGTCATAGGGGGAGGCTCAATCAGCCCCAGCATTTT. Its protein is CASSHRGRLNQPQHF. The chain combines TRBV7-2 with TRBJ1-5; a possible D gene is TRBD1 (6 bases). CDR1 and CDR2 from the germline V gene are SGHTA and FQGNSA. The CDR3 consists of 15 residues. V dropped 6 bases and J dropped 3 bases, with 15 bases sitting between them.

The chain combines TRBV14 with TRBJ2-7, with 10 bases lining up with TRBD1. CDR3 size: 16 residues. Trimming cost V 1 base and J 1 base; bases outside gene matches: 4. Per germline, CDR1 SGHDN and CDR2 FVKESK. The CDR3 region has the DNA TGTGCCAGCAGCCAAGTGAAGGGACAGGGGTCCTACGAGCAGTACTTC. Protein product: CASSQVKGQGSYEQYF.

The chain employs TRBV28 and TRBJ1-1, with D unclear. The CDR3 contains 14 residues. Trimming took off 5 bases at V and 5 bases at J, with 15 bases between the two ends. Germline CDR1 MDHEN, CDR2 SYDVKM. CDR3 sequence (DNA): TGTGCCAGCAGTCTCCAGGTACGGGGAACTGAAGCTTTCTTT. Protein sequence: CASSLQVRGTEAFF.

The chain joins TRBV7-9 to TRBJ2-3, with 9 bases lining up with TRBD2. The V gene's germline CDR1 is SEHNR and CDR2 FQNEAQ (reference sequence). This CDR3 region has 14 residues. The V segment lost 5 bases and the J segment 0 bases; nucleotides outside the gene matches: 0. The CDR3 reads CASSTSGSTDTQYF. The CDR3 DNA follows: TGTGCCAGCAGCACTAGCGGGAGCACAGATACGCAGTATTTT.

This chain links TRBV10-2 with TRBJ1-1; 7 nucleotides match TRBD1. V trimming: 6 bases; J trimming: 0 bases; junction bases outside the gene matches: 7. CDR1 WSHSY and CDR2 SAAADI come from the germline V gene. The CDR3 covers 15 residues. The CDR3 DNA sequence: TGCGCCAGCAGCGGGACACAGGGGCTGAACACTGAAGCTTTCTTT. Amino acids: CASSGTQGLNTEAFF.

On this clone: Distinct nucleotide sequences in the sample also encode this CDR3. CDR3 nucleotide sequence: TGTGCCAGCAGCCGCACAGATACGCAGTATTTT. This translates into CASSRTDTQYF. The V call is TRBV6-1, the J call TRBJ2-3; D unclear. Per germline, CDR1 MNHNS and CDR2 SASEGT. CDR3 length equals 11 residues. V gave up 6 bases and J gave up 1 base, with 2 bases separating them.

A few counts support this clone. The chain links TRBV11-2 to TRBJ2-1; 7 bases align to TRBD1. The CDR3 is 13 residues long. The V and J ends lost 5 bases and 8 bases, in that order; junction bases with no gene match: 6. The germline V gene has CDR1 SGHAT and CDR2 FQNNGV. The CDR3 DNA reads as TGTGCCAGCAGCCAGACAGGGCCCGATGAGCAGTTCTTC. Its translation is CASSQTGPDEQFF.